The table lists the clone carrying this T cell receptor (beta chain) with many counts. Each CDR3 protein gets one entry after TCRdb re-called the multiplex PCR reads with MiXCR. This table has around 9,100 distinct CDR3 sequences, around 42% appearing once. Germline CDR1 and CDR2: MNHNS and SASEGT. The J segment lost 7 bases and the V segment lost 4 bases, leaving 13 bases of the junction unmatched. The CDR3 is made up of 17 amino acids. This entry is derived from a study of breast tumors, draining lymph nodes, adjacent tissues. Specimen: tumor-adjacent breast tissue. This chain uses TRBV6-1 with TRBJ2-1, with 10 bases that match TRBD1. The clonotype comes from a female donor with breast cancer. Some clones in this sample may be carry-over from other donors' samples. CDR3 region: CASSVSVWTGGKNEQFF. The DNA of the CDR3 is TGTGCCAGCAGTGTTTCAGTTTGGACAGGGGGTAAGAATGAGCAGTTCTTC.